This TCR beta chain was found in a study of blood T cell repertoires in COVID-19. Sequencing was performed with immunoSEQ multiplex PCR; in TCRdb, only in-frame clones are kept and a portion is missing. The sample carries about 80,000 clones, about four fifths recorded once. Input material: peripheral blood. The TCR comes from a human donor in a cohort sampled during active COVID-19.

This CDR3 reads CASSLVGGGTEAFF. DNA for the CDR3: TGTGCCAGCAGCTTAGTCGGGGGAGGCACTGAAGCTTTCTTT. The chain uses TRBV7-2 and TRBJ1-1, with D possibly TRBD1 on 5 matching bases. This CDR3 contains 14 residues. V lost 1 base and J 4 bases, leaving 10 bases between the germline ends. Germline V gene lookup returns CDR1 SGHTA and CDR2 FQGNSA.